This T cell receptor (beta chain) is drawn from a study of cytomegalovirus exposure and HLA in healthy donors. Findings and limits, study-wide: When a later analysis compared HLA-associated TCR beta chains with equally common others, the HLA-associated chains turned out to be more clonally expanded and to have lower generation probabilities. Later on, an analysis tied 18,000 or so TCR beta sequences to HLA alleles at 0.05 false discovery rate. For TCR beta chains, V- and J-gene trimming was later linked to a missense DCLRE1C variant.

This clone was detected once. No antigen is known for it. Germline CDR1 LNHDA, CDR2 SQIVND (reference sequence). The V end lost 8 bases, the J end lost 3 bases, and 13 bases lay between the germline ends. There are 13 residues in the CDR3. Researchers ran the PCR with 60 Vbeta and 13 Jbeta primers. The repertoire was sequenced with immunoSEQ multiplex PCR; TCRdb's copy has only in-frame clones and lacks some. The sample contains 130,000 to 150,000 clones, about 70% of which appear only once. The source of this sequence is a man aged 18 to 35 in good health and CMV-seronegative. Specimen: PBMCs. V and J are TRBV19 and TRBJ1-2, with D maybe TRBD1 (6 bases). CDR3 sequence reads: CASSRGGDYGYTF. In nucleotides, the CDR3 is TGTGCCAGTTCAAGGGGGGGGGACTATGGCTACACCTTC.